Shown below are 2 T cell receptor beta chains from a single sample sequenced in a study of T cells after yellow fever vaccination. TCRdb re-derived calls from the 5' RACE reads in MiXCR, one entry per CDR3 protein. The repertoire consists of some 600,000 distinct CDR3 sequences, with 9% to 15% occurring once and the leading ten covering approximately 15%. This material consisted of PBMCs, taken on the day of the yellow fever booster vaccination. The receptors were sampled from a man aged 30 to 45 who received the YFV17D yellow fever vaccine.

The chain is built from TRBV12-3 or TRBV12-4 and TRBJ2-7, with a tentative D call TRBD2 (5 bases). Deletions cut 6 bases from V and 5 bases from J, with 20 bases between. This CDR3 contains 15 residues. CDR3 coding DNA: TGTGCCAGCAGCGCCCGGGATGTAGGGTGGAACGAGCAGTACTTC. It yields the protein CASSARDVGWNEQYF.

This clonotype was recorded a few times. The rearrangement uses TRBV7-3 and TRBJ2-7; 8 nucleotides align to TRBD1. The germline CDR1 and CDR2 sequences are SGHTA and FQGTGA. CDR3 length: 12 residues. The junction had 1 base not matched to a gene; V was cut back by 4 bases and J by 5 bases. The CDR3 DNA reads as TGTGCCAGCAGCTCAGGGGGCCACGAGCAGTACTTC. As protein: CASSSGGHEQYF. Looking up the rest from reference TRBV7-3 and TRBJ2-7 gives the full variable domain: GAGVSQTPSNKVTEKGKYVELRCDPISGHTALYWYRQSLGQGPEFLIYFQGTGAADDSGLPNDRFFAVRPEGSVSTLKIQRTERGDSAVYLCASSSGGHEQYFGPGTRLTVT.